The 6 T cell receptor beta chains below all came from one sample that was sequenced in a study of radiation and T cells in renal cell carcinoma. Assay: immunoSEQ multiplex PCR; the TCRdb copy retains only in-frame clones and omits some. The sample includes some 150,000 clones, about nine tenths of them seen just once. Time point in this sample: blood 2 weeks post-SBRT. Treatment denoted: 15 Gy SBRT to primary tumor, nephrectomy 4 weeks later. This specimen consisted of blood, obtained from a patient whose treatment included radiotherapy and nephrectomy. All receptors derive from a woman in her 50s with renal cell carcinoma.

This chain uses TRBV14 with TRBJ2-1; a possible D gene is TRBD1 (6 bases). V lost 5 bases and J lost 2, with 13 bases in between. Germline assignment: CDR1 SGHDN and CDR2 FVKESK. The CDR3 consists of 15 residues. CDR3 in DNA: TGTGCCAGCAGCTACCGGGACAAGCCCTACAATGAGCAGTTCTTC. It translates to CASSYRDKPYNEQFF.

This clone came up once. The V call is TRBV6-6, the J call TRBJ1-1; a weak D match, TRBD1 (5 bases). The CDR3 is 16 residues long. Between the trimmed V and J ends, which lost 6 bases and 2 bases, there was a span of 19 bases. Germline lookup yields CDR1 MNHNY and CDR2 SVGAGI (reference sequence). For the CDR3, the DNA is TGTGCCAGCAGGTCCGGAGGCGAAAGGGGAAACACTGAAGCTTTCTTT. Translation: CASRSGGERGNTEAFF.

The V call is TRBV2, the J call TRBJ1-5; 10 nucleotides align to TRBD1. V lost 6 bases, J lost 5 bases, and 7 bases stayed unmatched. The CDR3 covers 15 residues. Germline CDR1 reads SNHLY; CDR2 reads FYNNEI. CDR3 protein: CASRHRDRGDQPQHF. In DNA, the CDR3 is TGTGCCAGCAGACACCGGGACAGGGGTGATCAGCCCCAGCATTTT.

The sample holds one count of this clone. The chain links TRBV6-1 to TRBJ1-3; no clear D gene. The length of the CDR3 is 14 residues. Germline V gene lookup returns CDR1 MNHNS and CDR2 SASEGT. The V end was cut by 10 bases, the J end by 1 base, with 14 bases between. The CDR3 loop is CATKSIRSGNTIYF. DNA for the CDR3: TGTGCCACCAAATCCATTAGGTCTGGAAACACCATATATTTT.

This clone was detected only a few times. The J gene is TRBJ1-1, the V gene TRBV20-1; D not certain. Germline values: CDR1 DFQATT, CDR2 SNEGSKA (reference sequence). The CDR3 runs to 11 residues. V lost 0 bases and J 10 bases, leaving 9 bases between the germline ends. The CDR3: CSARDEAGAFF. DNA of the CDR3: TGCAGTGCTAGAGACGAAGCAGGAGCTTTCTTT.

The chain is built from TRBV29-1 and TRBJ2-5, with TRBD1 matching over 7 bases. Per germline, CDR1 SQVTM and CDR2 ANQGSEA. J was trimmed by 3 bases and V by 5 bases; bases with no gene match: 3. The CDR3 contains 12 residues. For the CDR3, the DNA is TGCAGCGTTAGGGACAGCGAAGAGACCCAGTACTTC. Amino acid sequence: CSVRDSEETQYF.